The T cell receptor (beta chain) described here comes from a study of graft-versus-host responses after intestinal transplantation. As for the study in general: Induction using anti-thymocyte globulin, followed by tacrolimus and steroids for about 3 years, was given to all recipients. Study-level results: Circulating GvH clone levels at their peak were associated with HvG declines (early post-transplant). Present in recipient marrow, GvH clones included some that appeared first in ileum or blood.

V trimming: 7 bases; J trimming: 1 base; junction bases outside the gene matches: 8. The CDR3 totals 15 residues. Germline CDR1 is MDHEN and CDR2 is SYDVKM. About this clone: Its antigen is undetermined.

Repertoires were generated with immunoSEQ multiplex PCR, while TCRdb's copy carries only in-frame clones and drops some. The repertoire holds approximately 70,000 clones, with around 89% as singletons. The clonotype originates from a human donor who received an intestinal transplant. The chain has TRBV28 and TRBJ2-3, with TRBD1 matching over 7 bases. The specimen was unstimulated CD8+ T cells sorted from spleen or lymph node cells, collected before intestinal transplant. The CDR3 DNA reads TGTGCCAGCACCAAACAGGGGATTCGCACAGATACGCAGTATTTT. It translates to CASTKQGIRTDTQYF.